Listed below are T cell receptor beta chains from one sample, sequenced in a study of T cells in Graves' hyperthyroidism and ophthalmopathy. TCRdb reanalysed the multiplex PCR reads using MiXCR and keeps one entry per CDR3 protein. The sample has 490,000 or so distinct CDR3 sequences, around 16% seen once. The source material was blood. The receptors shown here come from a woman aged 25 to 39 with Graves' ophthalmopathy. The CDR3 runs from the conserved cysteine through the conserved F or W. D genes are given only for firm matches. Clone size, where shown, is once, few, many, or a class for clones that have expanded.

cdr3_nt	cdr3_aa	clone_size	d_call	j_call	v_call
TGTGCCTGGGGACAGGGGGGAGGCTACACCTTC	CAWGQGGGYTF	-	TRBD1	TRBJ1-2	TRBV30
TGTGCCAGCAGCACCCGGGACAGCCTGGACGAAAAACTGTTTTTT	CASSTRDSLDEKLFF	-	TRBD1	TRBJ1-4	TRBV6-1
TGCAGTGCTGTGGGACAGGGATCAGAGGGCTACACCTTC	CSAVGQGSEGYTF	many	TRBD1	TRBJ1-2	TRBV20-1
TGCAGCGTTGAGAAGGGGAACACTGAAGCTTTCTTT	CSVEKGNTEAFF	-	-	TRBJ1-1	TRBV29-1
TGTGCCAGCAGGGAACAGGGGGCTAGATCTGATGAGCAGTTCTTC	CASREQGARSDEQFF	-	TRBD1	TRBJ2-1	TRBV14
TGTGCCAGCAGCCCAACTGGACAGCCGGGATTCAATGAGCAGTTCTTC	CASSPTGQPGFNEQFF	few	-	TRBJ2-1	TRBV7-3
TGTGCCAGCAGCGAGACCGGGACAGGGGCCGGGGAGCTGTTTTTT	CASSETGTGAGELFF	-	TRBD1	TRBJ2-2	TRBV5-5
TGTGCCAGCAGCCACCAACTAGCGAAGGTAGAGACCCAGTACTTC	CASSHQLAKVETQYF	many	TRBD2	TRBJ2-5	TRBV28
TGTGCCAGCAGCTCCATTTTAGCGGGATCGATATATGAGCAGTACTTC	CASSSILAGSIYEQYF	many	TRBD2	TRBJ2-7	TRBV28
TGCGCCAGCAGCCACCTGGGACAGGGGGCGCCGCAGGACACTGAAGCTTTCTTT	CASSHLGQGAPQDTEAFF	-	TRBD1	TRBJ1-1	TRBV4-1
TGTGCCAGCACCCTGACAGGGGATGACGAGCAGTACTTC	CASTLTGDDEQYF	few	TRBD1	TRBJ2-7	TRBV5-6
TGCGCCAGCAGCCCAAGGACTGACCCGGGCGAGCAGTACTTC	CASSPRTDPGEQYF	many	-	TRBJ2-7	TRBV5-1
TGTGCCAGCAGCTCAGACGGGACAGGGGCCGAGCAGTACTTC	CASSSDGTGAEQYF	many	TRBD1	TRBJ2-7	TRBV7-9
TGTGCCAGCACCTCCGGGACGTACGAGCAGTACTTC	CASTSGTYEQYF	-	-	TRBJ2-7	TRBV27
TGCAGTGCTAGAGATTTAGTTTTAAATCAGCCCCAGCATTTT	CSARDLVLNQPQHF	-	-	TRBJ1-5	TRBV20-1
TGTGCCAGCAGTTACCTCGGGACACTAATTGTCGAGACCCAGTACTTC	CASSYLGTLIVETQYF	many	-	TRBJ2-5	TRBV6-2/TRBV6-3
TGCAGTGCCGGAGACATTTCTCTAGCCAAAAACATTCAGTACTTC	CSAGDISLAKNIQYF	many	-	TRBJ2-4	TRBV20-1
TGTGCCAGCAGTTACAGAGGTTCGAACTATGGCTACACCTTC	CASSYRGSNYGYTF	few	-	TRBJ1-2	TRBV6-5
TGTGCCAGCTCACCACCGGGACTAGCGGTCTCTTATACGCAGTATTTT	CASSPPGLAVSYTQYF	many	TRBD2	TRBJ2-3	TRBV18
TGTGCCAGTAGTTCTCGGGGGGATTCCAACTATGGCTACACCTTC	CASSSRGDSNYGYTF	once	-	TRBJ1-2	TRBV19
TGTGCCAGCATCAGAACCGTAGCGGGGACCAGAGATACGCAGTATTTT	CASIRTVAGTRDTQYF	-	TRBD2	TRBJ2-3	TRBV7-9
TGTGCCAGCAGCTTAGATCGACGGGGGGCCCAGTACTTC	CASSLDRRGAQYF	few	TRBD2	TRBJ2-5	TRBV7-2
TGTGCCAGCAGCGTTACAGGGACAGGGAGCACAGATACGCAGTATTTT	CASSVTGTGSTDTQYF	many	TRBD1	TRBJ2-3	TRBV7-2
TGCGCCAGCAGCCAAGACGGTTCGAATGCCCCCTCCTACGAGCAGTACTTC	CASSQDGSNAPSYEQYF	few	-	TRBJ2-7	TRBV4-3
TGCAGTGCTACCGGGACAGATGAGATCACTGAAGCTTTCTTT	CSATGTDEITEAFF	once	TRBD1	TRBJ1-1	TRBV20-1
TGCGCCAGCAGCTTGGGTTCGGGAGCTGAGCAGTTCTTC	CASSLGSGAEQFF	-	-	TRBJ2-1	TRBV5-1
TGTGCCAGCAGCTTCCGCCTTGATACGCAGTATTTT	CASSFRLDTQYF	many	-	TRBJ2-3	TRBV7-2
TGTGCCAGCAGTGAAATCGGAAATGAAGCTTTCTTT	CASSEIGNEAFF	-	-	TRBJ1-1	TRBV6-1
TGTGCCAGCGGCATCGGGAACAGAAACACTGAAGCTTTCTTT	CASGIGNRNTEAFF	-	-	TRBJ1-1	TRBV2
TGTGCCAGCACCGGAGTAACCTACGAGCAGTACTTC	CASTGVTYEQYF	many	-	TRBJ2-7	TRBV28
TGCAGCGTCCAAACCGGACAGGAATGGACAGATACGCAGTATTTT	CSVQTGQEWTDTQYF	many	TRBD1	TRBJ2-3	TRBV29-1
TGTGCCAGCAGCTTATTGGGGCATACTGGCGAGCAGTACTTC	CASSLLGHTGEQYF	many	-	TRBJ2-7	TRBV7-2
TGTGCCAGCAGCTTACAGACAGGGTCCGATACGCAGTATTTT	CASSLQTGSDTQYF	many	TRBD1	TRBJ2-3	TRBV11-2
TGTGCCAGCTCGAAGGATCCCGCCGAGGCCCAGTACTTC	CASSKDPAEAQYF	many	-	TRBJ2-5	TRBV12-3/TRBV12-4
TGTGCCAGCAGAAAACCCGGGACTCCATCGTACGAGCAGTACTTC	CASRKPGTPSYEQYF	many	-	TRBJ2-7	TRBV28
TGTGCCAGCTCACCGACGGGACTAGCGGGAGGGCCTGGGTACGAGCAGTACTTC	CASSPTGLAGGPGYEQYF	-	TRBD2	TRBJ2-7	TRBV18